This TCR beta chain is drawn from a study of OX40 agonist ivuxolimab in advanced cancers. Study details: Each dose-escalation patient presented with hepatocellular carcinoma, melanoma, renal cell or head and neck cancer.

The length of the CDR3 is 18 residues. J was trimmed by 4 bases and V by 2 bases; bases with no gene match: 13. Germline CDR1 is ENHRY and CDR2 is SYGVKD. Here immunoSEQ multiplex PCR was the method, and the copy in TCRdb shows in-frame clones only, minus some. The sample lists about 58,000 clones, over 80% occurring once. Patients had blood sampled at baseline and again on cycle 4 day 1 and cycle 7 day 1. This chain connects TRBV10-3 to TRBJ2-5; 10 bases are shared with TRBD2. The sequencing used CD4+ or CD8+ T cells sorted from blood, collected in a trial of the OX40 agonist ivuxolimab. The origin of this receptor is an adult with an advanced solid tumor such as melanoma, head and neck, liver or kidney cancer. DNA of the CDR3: TGTGCCATCAGTGAGGGGGGTCGGGCTAGCGGGAGTAGAGAGACCCAGTACTTC. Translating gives CAISEGGRASGSRETQYF.